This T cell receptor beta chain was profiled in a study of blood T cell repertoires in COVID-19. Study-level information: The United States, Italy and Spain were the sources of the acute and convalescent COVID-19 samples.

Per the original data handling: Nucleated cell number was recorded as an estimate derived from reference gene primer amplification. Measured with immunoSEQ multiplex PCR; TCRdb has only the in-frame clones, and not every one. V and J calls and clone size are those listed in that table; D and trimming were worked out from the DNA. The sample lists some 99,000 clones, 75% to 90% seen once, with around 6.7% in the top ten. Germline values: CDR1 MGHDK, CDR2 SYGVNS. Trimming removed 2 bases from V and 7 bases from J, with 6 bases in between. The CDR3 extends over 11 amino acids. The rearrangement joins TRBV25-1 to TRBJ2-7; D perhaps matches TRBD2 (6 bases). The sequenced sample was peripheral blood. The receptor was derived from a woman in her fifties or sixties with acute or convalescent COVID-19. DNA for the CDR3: TGTGCCAGCAGTGAACGGGGGGAGCAGTACTTC. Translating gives CASSERGEQYF.